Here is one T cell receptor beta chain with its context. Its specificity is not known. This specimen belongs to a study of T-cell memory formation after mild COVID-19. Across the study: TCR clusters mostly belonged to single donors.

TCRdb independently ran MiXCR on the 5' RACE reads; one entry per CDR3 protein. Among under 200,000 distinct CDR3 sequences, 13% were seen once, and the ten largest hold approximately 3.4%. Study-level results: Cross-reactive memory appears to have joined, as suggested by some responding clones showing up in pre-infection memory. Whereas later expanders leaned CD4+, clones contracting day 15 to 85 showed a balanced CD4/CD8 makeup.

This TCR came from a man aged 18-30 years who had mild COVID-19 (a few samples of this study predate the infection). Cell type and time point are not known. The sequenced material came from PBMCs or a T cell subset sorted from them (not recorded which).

CDR3 nucleotide sequence: TGCGCCAGCAGCTTGGCCCTCAGATGGTCTGGGGCCAACGTCCTGACTTTC. This gives the protein CASSLALRWSGANVLTF. This sequence joins TRBV5-1 and TRBJ2-6, with D uncertain. The V and J ends lost 0 bases and 1 base respectively, with 11 bases between them. Per the germline V gene, CDR1 is SGHRS and CDR2 is YFSETQ. The CDR3 extends over 17 amino acids. Based on the CDR3 plus reference TRBV5-1 and TRBJ2-6, the full variable domain is KAGVTQTPRYLIKTRGQQVTLSCSPISGHRSVSWYQQTPGQGLQFLFEYFSETQRNKGNFPGRFSGRQFSNSRSEMNVSTLELGDSALYLCASSLALRWSGANVLTFGAGSRLTVL.